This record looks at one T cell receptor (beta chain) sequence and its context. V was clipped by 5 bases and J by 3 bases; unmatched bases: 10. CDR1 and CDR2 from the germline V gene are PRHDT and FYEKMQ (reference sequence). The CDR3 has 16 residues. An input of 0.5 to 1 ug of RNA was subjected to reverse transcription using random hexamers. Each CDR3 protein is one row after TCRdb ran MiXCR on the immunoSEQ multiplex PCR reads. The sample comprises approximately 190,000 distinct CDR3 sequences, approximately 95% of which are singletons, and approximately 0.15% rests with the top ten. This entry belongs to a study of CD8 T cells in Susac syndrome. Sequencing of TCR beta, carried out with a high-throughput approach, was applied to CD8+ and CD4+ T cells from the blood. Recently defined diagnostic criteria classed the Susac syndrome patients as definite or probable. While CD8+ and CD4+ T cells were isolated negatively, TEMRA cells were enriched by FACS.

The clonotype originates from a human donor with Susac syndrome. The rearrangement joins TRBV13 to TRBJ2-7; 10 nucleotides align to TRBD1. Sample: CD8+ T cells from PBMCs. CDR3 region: CASSRGGQGVFYEQYF. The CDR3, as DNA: TGTGCCAGCAGCAGAGGAGGACAGGGGGTTTTCTACGAGCAGTACTTC.